These 14 T cell receptor beta chains share one sample of origin, sequenced in a study of blood T cell repertoires in COVID-19. The protocol was immunoSEQ multiplex PCR, while the TCRdb copy is restricted to in-frame clones and leaves out a portion. The data hold about 170,000 clones, with roughly 78% observed a single time. The sequencing input was PBMCs or T cells enriched from blood (not recorded which). All receptors come from a woman in her 70s in a cohort exposed to, infected with or recovered from COVID-19 (not recorded which).

Only a few counts were recorded for this clone. The CDR3 sequence: CASSLTGTGGEEQYF. Here the CDR3 DNA reads TGTGCCAGCTCACTCACCGGGACAGGGGGCGAAGAGCAGTACTTC. The gene calls are TRBV18 and TRBJ2-7; 12 nucleotides align to TRBD1. The CDR3 extends over 15 amino acids. CDR1 is KGHSH and CDR2 is LQKENI in the germline V gene. V lost 4 bases and J lost 7; bases outside the gene matches: 8. Full variable domain (rest looked up from reference TRBV18 and TRBJ2-7): NAGVMQNPRHLVRRRGQEARLRCSPMKGHSHVYWYRQLPEEGLKFMVYLQKENIIDESGMPKERFSAEFPKEGPSILRIQQVVRGDSAAYFCASSLTGTGGEEQYFGPGTRLTVT.

The chain recombines TRBV4-2 with TRBJ2-1; weak D call: TRBD2 (5 bases). Trimming took 0 bases from V and 7 from J, leaving 13 bases between them. The CDR3 sequence is 15 residues long. Germline V lookup: CDR1 LGHNA, CDR2 YNFKEQ. The CDR3 DNA reads as TGTGCCAGCAGCCAAGAAGTAGCGTCAAGGAATGAGCAGTTCTTC. It yields the protein CASSQEVASRNEQFF.

The chain uses TRBV27 and TRBJ2-5; D may be TRBD1 (5 bases). V was pared by 5 bases and J by 5 bases, with 12 bases between. The CDR3 is 13 residues long. Germline lookup yields CDR1 MNHEY and CDR2 SMNVEV (reference sequence). The DNA for the CDR3 is TGTGCCAGCAGTGCTAGGGGTAGGGAGACCCAGTACTTC. Residues: CASSARGRETQYF.

This clone has a handful of counts. The chain employs TRBV7-2 and TRBJ2-1; possible D gene TRBD2, 6 bases. This CDR3 comprises 12 residues. CDR1 is SGHTA and CDR2 is FQGNSA in the germline V gene. V lost 3 bases and J 13 bases, leaving 13 bases between the germline ends. DNA of the CDR3: TGTGCCAGCAGCTTTCTAGCGCTGGAACAGTTCTTC. Translating it yields CASSFLALEQFF.

The chain uses TRBV7-9 and TRBJ2-3; TRBD1 matches at 12 bases. The CDR3 is 14 amino acids. The trim removed 4 bases at V and 6 bases at J, leaving 2 bases unmatched. CDR1 is SEHNR and CDR2 is FQNEAQ in the germline V gene (reference sequence). The DNA for the CDR3 is TGTGCCAGCAGCTCGGGACAGGGGGCGGATACGCAGTATTTT. It codes for CASSSGQGADTQYF.

V and J are TRBV5-8 and TRBJ2-2; 10 nucleotides match TRBD2. Per the germline V gene, CDR1 is SGHTS and CDR2 is YDEGEE. The trim removed 4 bases at V and 7 bases at J, leaving 10 bases unmatched. The CDR3 consists of 16 residues. DNA of the CDR3: TGTGCCAGCAGCGGGTGGCCTAGCGGGAGTCACGGGGAGCTGTTTTTT. Translating gives CASSGWPSGSHGELFF.

This clone occurred once. V gene TRBV19 combines with J gene TRBJ2-2; 8 bases fit TRBD1. The germline gives CDR1 LNHDA, CDR2 SQIVND (reference sequence). The V and J ends lost 3 bases and 6 bases, in that order; junction bases with no gene match: 3. This CDR3 is built from 14 residues. CDR3 nucleotides: TGTGCCAGTAGTATCGGCAGGGGGCCCGGGGAGCTGTTTTTT. It translates to CASSIGRGPGELFF.

J is TRBJ2-7 and V is TRBV9; tentative D call: TRBD1 (6 bases). V was trimmed by 0 bases and J by 5 bases, leaving 12 bases between them. The germline V gene has CDR1 SGDLS and CDR2 YYNGEE. The CDR3 is 14 amino acids. The CDR3 DNA sequence: TGTGCCAGCAGCGTAGCTCAGGGGTGGGACGAGCAGTACTTC. It is translated as CASSVAQGWDEQYF.

This clone has only a few counts. The V call is TRBV30, the J call TRBJ1-6; possible D gene TRBD1, 5 bases. Germline V gives CDR1 GTSNPN, CDR2 SVGIG (reference sequence). V gave up 4 bases and J gave up 7 bases, with 14 bases separating them. The CDR3 runs to 14 residues. CDR3 amino acids: CAWTGKRTNSPLHF. DNA of the CDR3: TGTGCCTGGACTGGCAAAAGGACAAATTCACCCCTCCACTTT.

V and J are TRBV6-2 or TRBV6-3 and TRBJ2-1; 7 bases align to TRBD2. Looked up from germline, CDR1 is MNHEY and CDR2 is SVGEGT. Trimming took 4 bases from V and 3 from J; bases not matched to a gene: 3. This CDR3 is built from 14 residues. The CDR3 region is CASSSPGGYNEQFF. DNA of the CDR3: TGTGCCAGCAGTTCCCCGGGAGGCTACAATGAGCAGTTCTTC.

The chain couples TRBV5-6 to TRBJ1-2; 7 bases map to TRBD1. Germline loops: CDR1 SGHDT, CDR2 YYEEEE. The V segment lost 4 bases and the J segment 2 bases; nucleotides outside the gene matches: 2. The CDR3 consists of 13 residues. CDR3 coding DNA: TGTGCCAGCAGCCCGGACAGGAACTATGGCTACACCTTC. Amino acids: CASSPDRNYGYTF.

The chain links TRBV28 to TRBJ1-2, with TRBD1 as a possible D gene (6 bases). With 5 bases removed from V and 6 bases from J, the gap between germline ends came to 13 bases. The CDR3 has 13 residues. Germline lookup yields CDR1 MDHEN and CDR2 SYDVKM. CDR3 sequence reads: CASSAANRDGYTF. The DNA for the CDR3 is TGTGCCAGCAGTGCGGCGAACAGGGATGGCTACACCTTC.

The J gene is TRBJ2-1, the V gene TRBV18; 9 nucleotides match TRBD1. V gave up 4 bases and J gave up 3 bases; unmatched junction bases: 4. The germline CDR1 and CDR2 sequences are KGHSH and LQKENI. CDR3 length: 15 residues. The CDR3 is CASSRRDRVYNEQFF. The CDR3 nucleotides are TGTGCCAGCTCACGACGGGACAGGGTCTACAATGAGCAGTTCTTC. The full variable domain, in which reference TRBV18 and TRBJ2-1 provide the parts outside the CDR3, is NAGVMQNPRHLVRRRGQEARLRCSPMKGHSHVYWYRQLPEEGLKFMVYLQKENIIDESGMPKERFSAEFPKEGPSILRIQQVVRGDSAAYFCASSRRDRVYNEQFFGPGTRLTVL.

The V call is TRBV24-1, the J call TRBJ1-5; D is perhaps TRBD1 (6 bases). Looked up from germline, CDR1 is KGHDR and CDR2 is SFDVKD. V was pared by 4 bases and J by 2 bases, with 11 bases between. The length of the CDR3 is 15 residues. CDR3 nucleotide sequence: TGTGCCACCAGTGAGCAGGGGAAGGGCAATCAGCCCCAGCATTTT. Its translation: CATSEQGKGNQPQHF.